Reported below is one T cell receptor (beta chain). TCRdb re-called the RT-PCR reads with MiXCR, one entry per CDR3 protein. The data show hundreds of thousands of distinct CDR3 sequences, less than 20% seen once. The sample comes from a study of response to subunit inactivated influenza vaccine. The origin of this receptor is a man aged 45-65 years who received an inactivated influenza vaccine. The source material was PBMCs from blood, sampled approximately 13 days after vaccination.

CDR3 in amino acids: CASSSWLRTGQETQYF. The CDR3, as DNA: TGCGCCAGCAGCTCGTGGCTTCGGACAGGGCAAGAGACCCAGTACTTC. The chain carries TRBV5-1 and TRBJ2-5; 8 positions match TRBD1. With 3 bases clipped from V and 2 bases from J, the junction kept 9 bases outside the gene matches. This CDR3 has 16 residues. Germline V lookup: CDR1 SGHRS, CDR2 YFSETQ. Full variable domain (outside the CDR3, taken from reference TRBV5-1 and TRBJ2-5): KAGVTQTPRYLIKTRGQQVTLSCSPISGHRSVSWYQQTPGQGLQFLFEYFSETQRNKGNFPGRFSGRQFSNSRSEMNVSTLELGDSALYLCASSSWLRTGQETQYFGPGTRLLVL.